These T cell receptor beta chains were read from a single sample in a study of beta chain features in type 1 diabetes. Method: immunoSEQ multiplex PCR; TCRdb's copy keeps in-frame clones and lacks some. This sample has nearly 250,000 clones, with more than 65% found just once. Sequencing was done on a sample of naive CD4+ T cells from blood. These receptors were taken from a young man in good health. Both conserved end residues are trimmed from each CDR3. A D gene is named only where the DNA matches it firmly.

>TRBD1|TRBV12-5
ASGQGQGYEQF
>.|TRBV25-1
ASSEQNNQPQH
>TRBD2|TRBV7-7
ASSAGTSGSVEQF
>.|TRBV14
ASSHDSPAGKF
>TRBD1|TRBV10-3
AINTGQGWETQY
>.|TRBV15
ATSRDNSPLH
>TRBD2|TRBV5-1
ASSLAFGLAAEDTQY
>TRBD2|TRBV4-3
ASSLGLAGGYEQY
>.|TRBV4-3
ASSQDPGTVRY
>TRBD2|TRBV2
ASGGGAQETQY
>TRBD2|TRBV25-1
ASSGFSGEPYNEQF
>.|TRBV10-3
AISERPQAEAF
>.|TRBV29-1
SVEARNTEAF
>.|TRBV20-1
SAYWINEQF
>.|TRBV29-1
ASGGTDTQY
>.|TRBV25-1
ASSEYSPMTQY
>.|TRBV29-1
SVEGLYNEQF
>TRBD1|TRBV7-2
ASSSRTGELRNGYT
>TRBD1|TRBV7-2
ASSLGTGGSGYT
>.|TRBV30
AWSNDQAF
>TRBD2|TRBV20-1
SALLAGVQY
>.|TRBV25-1
ASSDTDRNQPQH
>TRBD1|TRBV30
AWSRGRGYGEQF
>.|TRBV4-3
ASSQHTGNSNQPQH
>TRBD2|TRBV15
ATSRMGLAGGPPSYNEQF
>TRBD1|TRBV2
ASSLRDRAED
>.|TRBV4-2
ASSPGPLNTEAF
>TRBD2|TRBV25-1
TTTSGTSEQY
>.|TRBV9
ASSVEAPSYNEQF
>.|TRBV29-1
SVRQTGSTDTQY
>.|TRBV5-1
ASSFGGSTDTQY
>TRBD2|TRBV30
AWSAGTSGFNEQF
>TRBD2|TRBV20-1
SARGGETQY
>.|TRBV27
ASSPFKGGRWETQY
>TRBD2|TRBV29-1
SVEDPPSGPIGSTQY
>.|TRBV29-1
SVAPGSVTDTQY
>.|TRBV10-3
AISLLVGDTDTQY
>.|TRBV9
ASSAGTASELSYEQY
>.|TRBV29-1
SVVGTEAF
>TRBD1|TRBV30
AWSGRTGLWGYT
>TRBD2|TRBV29-1
SVQGLLAGETQY
>.|TRBV29-1
SVEFRAVTEAF
>.|TRBV23-1
ASSPIGGQENTGELF
>.|TRBV13
ASDRANTEAF
>.|TRBV28
ASPFEVGSRYEQY
>.|TRBV30
AWGVAGRSQETQY
>TRBD2|TRBV30
AWSAHRASGRAKF
>TRBD2|TRBV7-2
ASRNGLAGNEQF
>.|TRBV30
AGLQVAKNIQY
>TRBD2|TRBV30
ALGEGGELF